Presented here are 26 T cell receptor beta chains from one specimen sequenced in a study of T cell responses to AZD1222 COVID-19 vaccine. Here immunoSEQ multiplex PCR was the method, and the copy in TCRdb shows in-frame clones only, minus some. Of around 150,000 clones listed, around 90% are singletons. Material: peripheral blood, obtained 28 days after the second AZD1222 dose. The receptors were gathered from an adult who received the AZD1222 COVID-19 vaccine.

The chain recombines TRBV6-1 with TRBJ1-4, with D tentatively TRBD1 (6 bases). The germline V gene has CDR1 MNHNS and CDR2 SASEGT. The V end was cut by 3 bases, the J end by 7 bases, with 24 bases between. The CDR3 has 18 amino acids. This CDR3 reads CASSDEFGGGTAGEKLFF. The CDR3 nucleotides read TGTGCCAGCAGTGATGAATTCGGCGGGGGCACGGCCGGTGAAAAACTGTTTTTT.

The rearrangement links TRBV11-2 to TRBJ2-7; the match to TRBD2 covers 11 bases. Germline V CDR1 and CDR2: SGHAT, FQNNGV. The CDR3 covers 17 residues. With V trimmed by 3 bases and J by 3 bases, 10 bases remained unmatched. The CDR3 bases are TGTGCCAGCAGCTTTACTTGGCTAGCGGGAGGAAGCTACGAGCAGTACTTC. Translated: CASSFTWLAGGSYEQYF.

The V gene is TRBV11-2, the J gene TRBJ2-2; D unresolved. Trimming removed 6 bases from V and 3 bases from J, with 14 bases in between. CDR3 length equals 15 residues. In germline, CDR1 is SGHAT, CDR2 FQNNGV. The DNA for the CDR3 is TGTGCCAGCAGGTCAAGGTCAGGCCACACCGGGGAGCTGTTTTTT. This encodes CASRSRSGHTGELFF. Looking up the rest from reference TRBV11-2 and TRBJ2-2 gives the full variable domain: EAGVAQSPRYKIIEKRQSVAFWCNPISGHATLYWYQQILGQGPKLLIQFQNNGVVDDSQLPKDRFSAERLKGVDSTLKIQPAKLEDSAVYLCASRSRSGHTGELFFGEGSRLTVL.

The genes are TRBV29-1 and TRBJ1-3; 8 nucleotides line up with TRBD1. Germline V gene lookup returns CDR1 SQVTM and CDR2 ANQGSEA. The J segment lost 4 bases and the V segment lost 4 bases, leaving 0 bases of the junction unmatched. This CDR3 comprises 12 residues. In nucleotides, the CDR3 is TGCAGCGTTGGACAGGGGGGAAACACCATATATTTT. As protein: CSVGQGGNTIYF.

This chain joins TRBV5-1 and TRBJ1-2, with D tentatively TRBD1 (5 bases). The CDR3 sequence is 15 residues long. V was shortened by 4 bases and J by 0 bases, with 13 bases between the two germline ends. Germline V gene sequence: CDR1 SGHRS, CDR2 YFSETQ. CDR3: CASSPGPGANYGYTF. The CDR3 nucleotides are TGCGCCAGCAGCCCGGGACCCGGGGCTAACTATGGCTACACCTTC.

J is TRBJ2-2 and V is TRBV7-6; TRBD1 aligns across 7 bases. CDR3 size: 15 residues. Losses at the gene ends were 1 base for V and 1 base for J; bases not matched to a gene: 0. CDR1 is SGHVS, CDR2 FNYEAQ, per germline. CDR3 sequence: CASSLGQGNTGELFF. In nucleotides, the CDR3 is TGTGCCAGCAGCTTAGGACAGGGGAACACCGGGGAGCTGTTTTTT.

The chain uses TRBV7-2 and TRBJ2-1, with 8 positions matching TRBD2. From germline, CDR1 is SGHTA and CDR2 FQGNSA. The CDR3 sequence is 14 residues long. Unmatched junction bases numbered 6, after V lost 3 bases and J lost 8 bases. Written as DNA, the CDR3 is TGTGCCAGCAGCTTGCGGGGGGCAAGGGATGAGCAGTTCTTC. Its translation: CASSLRGARDEQFF.

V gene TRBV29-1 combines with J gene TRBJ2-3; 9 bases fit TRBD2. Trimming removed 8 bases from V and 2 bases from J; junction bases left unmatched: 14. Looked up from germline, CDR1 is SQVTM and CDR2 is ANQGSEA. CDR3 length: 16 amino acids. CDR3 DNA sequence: TGCAGCCCCGTGGTTGCGGGAGGGCCGGCCACAGATACGCAGTATTTT. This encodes CSPVVAGGPATDTQYF.

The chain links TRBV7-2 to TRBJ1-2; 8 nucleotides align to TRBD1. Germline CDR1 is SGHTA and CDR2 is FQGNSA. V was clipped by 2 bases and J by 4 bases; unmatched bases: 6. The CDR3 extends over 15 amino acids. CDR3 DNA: TGTGCCAGCAGCTTAACCCGACAGGGGCTCTATGGCTACACCTTC. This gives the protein CASSLTRQGLYGYTF. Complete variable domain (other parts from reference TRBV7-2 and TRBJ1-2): GAGVSQSPSNKVTEKGKDVELRCDPISGHTALYWYRQSLGQGLEFLIYFQGNSAPDKSGLPSDRFSAERTGGSVSTLTIQRTQQEDSAVYLCASSLTRQGLYGYTFGSGTRLTVV.

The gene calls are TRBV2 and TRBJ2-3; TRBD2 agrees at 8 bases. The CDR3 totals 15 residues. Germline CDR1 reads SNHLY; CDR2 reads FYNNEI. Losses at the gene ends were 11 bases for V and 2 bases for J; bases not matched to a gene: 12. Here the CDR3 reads CAGVSGRAPTDTQYF. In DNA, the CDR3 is TGTGCCGGTGTGTCCGGGAGGGCCCCCACAGATACGCAGTATTTT.

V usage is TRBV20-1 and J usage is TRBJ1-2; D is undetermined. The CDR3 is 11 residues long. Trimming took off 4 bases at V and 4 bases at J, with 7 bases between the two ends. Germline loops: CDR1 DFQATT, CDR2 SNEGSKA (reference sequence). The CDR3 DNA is TGCAGTGCTACTGGACCCTATGGCTACACCTTC. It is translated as CSATGPYGYTF.

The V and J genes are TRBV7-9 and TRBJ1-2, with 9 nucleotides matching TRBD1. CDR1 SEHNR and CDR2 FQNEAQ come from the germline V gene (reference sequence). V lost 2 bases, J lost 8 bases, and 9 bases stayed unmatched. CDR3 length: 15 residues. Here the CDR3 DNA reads TGTGCCAGCAGCTTAACCGGGACAGGGTTCGGGGGCTACACCTTC. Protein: CASSLTGTGFGGYTF. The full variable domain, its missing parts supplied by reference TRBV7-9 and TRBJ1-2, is DTGVSQNPRHKITKRGQNVTFRCDPISEHNRLYWYRQTLGQGPEFLTYFQNEAQLEKSRLLSDRFSAERPKGSFSTLEIQRTEQGDSAMYLCASSLTGTGFGGYTFGSGTRLTVV.

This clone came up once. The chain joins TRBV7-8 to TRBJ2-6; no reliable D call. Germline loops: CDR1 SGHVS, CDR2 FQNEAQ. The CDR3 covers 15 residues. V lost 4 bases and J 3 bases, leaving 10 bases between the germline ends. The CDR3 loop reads CASSSPHVGANVLTF. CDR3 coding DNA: TGTGCCAGCAGCTCCCCCCACGTTGGGGCCAACGTCCTGACTTTC.

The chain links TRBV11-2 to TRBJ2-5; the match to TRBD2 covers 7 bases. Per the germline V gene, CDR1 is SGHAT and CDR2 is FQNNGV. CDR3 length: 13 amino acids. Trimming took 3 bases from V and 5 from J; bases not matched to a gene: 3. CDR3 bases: TGTGCCAGCAGCTTGGGGGGGGTCGAGACCCAGTACTTC. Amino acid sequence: CASSLGGVETQYF.

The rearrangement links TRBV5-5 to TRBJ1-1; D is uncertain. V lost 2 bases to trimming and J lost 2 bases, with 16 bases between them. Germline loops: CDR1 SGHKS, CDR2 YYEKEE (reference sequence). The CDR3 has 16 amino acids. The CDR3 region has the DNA TGTGCCAGCAGCTTTGGTCAGGTCGTTCCCAACACTGAAGCTTTCTTT. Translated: CASSFGQVVPNTEAFF.

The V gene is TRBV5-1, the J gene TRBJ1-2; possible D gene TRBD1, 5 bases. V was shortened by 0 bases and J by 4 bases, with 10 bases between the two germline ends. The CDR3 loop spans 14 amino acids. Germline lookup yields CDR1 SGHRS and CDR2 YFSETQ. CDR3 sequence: CASSLGRTTYGYTF. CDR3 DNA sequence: TGCGCCAGCAGCTTGGGGAGGACAACCTATGGCTACACCTTC.

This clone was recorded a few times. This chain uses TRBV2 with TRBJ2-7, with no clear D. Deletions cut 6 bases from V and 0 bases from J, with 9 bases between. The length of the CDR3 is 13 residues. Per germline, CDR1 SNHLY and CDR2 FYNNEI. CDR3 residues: CASSPLSSYEQYF. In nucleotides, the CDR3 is TGTGCCAGCAGCCCCTTAAGCTCCTACGAGCAGTACTTC.

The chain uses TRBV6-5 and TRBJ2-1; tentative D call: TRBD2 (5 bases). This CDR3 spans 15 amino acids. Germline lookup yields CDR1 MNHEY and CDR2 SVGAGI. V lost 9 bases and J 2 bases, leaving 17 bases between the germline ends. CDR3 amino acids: CASLERESPYNEQFF. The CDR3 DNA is TGTGCCAGTCTTGAGAGGGAGTCCCCCTACAATGAGCAGTTCTTC.

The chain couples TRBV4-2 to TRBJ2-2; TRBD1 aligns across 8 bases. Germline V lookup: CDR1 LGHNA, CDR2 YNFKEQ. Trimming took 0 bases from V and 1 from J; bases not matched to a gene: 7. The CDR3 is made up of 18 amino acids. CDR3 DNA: TGTGCCAGCAGCCAAGACCTAATCGGGACAGGGAACACCGGGGAGCTGTTTTTT. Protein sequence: CASSQDLIGTGNTGELFF.

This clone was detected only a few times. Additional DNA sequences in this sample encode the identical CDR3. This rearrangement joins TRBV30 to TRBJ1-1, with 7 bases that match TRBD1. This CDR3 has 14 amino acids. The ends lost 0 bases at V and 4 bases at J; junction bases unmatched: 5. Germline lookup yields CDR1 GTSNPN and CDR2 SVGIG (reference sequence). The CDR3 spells CAWSVGTAGTEAFF. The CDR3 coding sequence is TGTGCCTGGAGTGTTGGGACAGCGGGCACTGAAGCTTTCTTT.

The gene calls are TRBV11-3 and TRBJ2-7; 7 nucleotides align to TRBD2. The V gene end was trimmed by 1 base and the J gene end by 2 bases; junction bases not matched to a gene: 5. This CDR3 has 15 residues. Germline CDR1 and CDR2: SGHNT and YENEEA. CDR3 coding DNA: TGTGCCAGCAGCTTAGGGTCTAGCGGAGCCTACGAGCAGTACTTC. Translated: CASSLGSSGAYEQYF.

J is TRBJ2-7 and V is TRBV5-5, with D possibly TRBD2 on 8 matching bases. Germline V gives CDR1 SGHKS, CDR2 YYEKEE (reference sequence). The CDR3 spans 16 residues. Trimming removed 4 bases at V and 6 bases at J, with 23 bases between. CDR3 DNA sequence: TGTGCCAGCAGCCTAGGGGGCGCGGGACTAGGGGCCGAGCAGTACTTC. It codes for CASSLGGAGLGAEQYF.

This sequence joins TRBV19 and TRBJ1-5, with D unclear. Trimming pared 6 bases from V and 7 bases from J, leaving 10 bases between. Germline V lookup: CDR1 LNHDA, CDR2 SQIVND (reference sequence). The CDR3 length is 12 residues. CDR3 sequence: CASRNSNQPQHF. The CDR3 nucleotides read TGTGCCAGTAGGAACTCGAACCAGCCCCAGCATTTT. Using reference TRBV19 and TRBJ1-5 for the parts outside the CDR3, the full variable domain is DGGITQSPKYLFRKEGQNVTLSCEQNLNHDAMYWYRQDPGQGLRLIYYSQIVNDFQKGDIAEGYSVSREKKESFPLTVTSAQKNPTAFYLCASRNSNQPQHFGDGTRLSIL.

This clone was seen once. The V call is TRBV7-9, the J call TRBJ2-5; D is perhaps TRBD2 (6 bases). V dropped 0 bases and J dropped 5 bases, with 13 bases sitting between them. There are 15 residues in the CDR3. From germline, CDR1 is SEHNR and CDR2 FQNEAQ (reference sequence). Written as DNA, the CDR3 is TGTGCCAGCAGCTTAGCGGAAACAGGAGGGGAGACCCAGTACTTC. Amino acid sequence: CASSLAETGGETQYF.

The CDR3 sequence: CASSPPGTSGRGTGELFF. DNA of the CDR3: TGTGCCAGCAGCCCCCCCGGGACTAGCGGGAGAGGGACCGGGGAGCTGTTTTTT. The chain combines TRBV28 with TRBJ2-2; 14 positions agree with TRBD2. Germline values: CDR1 MDHEN, CDR2 SYDVKM. Trimming removed 6 bases from V and 5 bases from J; junction bases left unmatched: 11. This CDR3 region has 18 residues. The entire variable domain, with the rest obtained from reference TRBV28 and TRBJ2-2, is as follows: DVKVTQSSRYLVKRTGEKVFLECVQDMDHENMFWYRQDPGLGLRLIYFSYDVKMKEKGDIPEGYSVSREKKERFSLILESASTNQTSMYLCASSPPGTSGRGTGELFFGEGSRLTVL.

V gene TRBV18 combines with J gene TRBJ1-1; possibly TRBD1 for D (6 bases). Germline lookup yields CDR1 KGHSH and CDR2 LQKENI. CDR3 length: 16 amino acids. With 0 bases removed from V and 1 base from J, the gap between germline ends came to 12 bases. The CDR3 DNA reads TGTGCCAGCTCACCACCGGGCGGGGGCAGGAACACTGAAGCTTTCTTT. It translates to CASSPPGGGRNTEAFF. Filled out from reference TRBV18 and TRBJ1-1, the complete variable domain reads NAGVMQNPRHLVRRRGQEARLRCSPMKGHSHVYWYRQLPEEGLKFMVYLQKENIIDESGMPKERFSAEFPKEGPSILRIQQVVRGDSAAYFCASSPPGGGRNTEAFFGQGTRLTVV.